This TCR beta chain was recorded in a study of blood T cell repertoires in COVID-19. The wider study: The samples span acute and convalescent COVID-19 from the United States, Italy and Spain. PBMCs, B-cell-depleted T cells, or T cells provided the cDNA or gDNA that made up the material.

The length of the CDR3 is 13 residues. V gave up 6 bases and J gave up 4 bases, with 13 bases separating them. The germline gives CDR1 SGHNT, CDR2 YYREEE (reference sequence). In the original processing: From reference gene primer amplification, estimates of nucleated cell counts were derived. The method was immunoSEQ multiplex PCR; TCRdb's version includes in-frame clones alone and lacks a portion of them. That table supplies the V and J calls and clone size; D and trimming were determined from the DNA. The data hold tens of thousands of clones, with about 83% observed a single time. This sequence joins TRBV5-4 and TRBJ1-1, with a possible D match to TRBD1 (6 bases). This sequence originates from a man aged 50 to 59 with active COVID-19. Sequencing input: peripheral blood. The CDR3 protein is CASTKTGFTEAFF. CDR3 coding DNA: TGTGCCAGCACCAAAACAGGGTTCACTGAAGCTTTCTTT. Filled out from reference TRBV5-4 and TRBJ1-1, the complete variable domain reads ETGVTQSPTHLIKTRGQQVTLRCSSQSGHNTVSWYQQALGQGPQFIFQYYREEENGRGNFPPRFSGLQFPNYSSELNVNALELDDSALYLCASTKTGFTEAFFGQGTRLTVV.